This TCR beta chain was obtained from a study of blood T cell repertoires in COVID-19. Repertoires were generated with immunoSEQ multiplex PCR, while TCRdb's copy carries only in-frame clones and drops some. The sample has approximately 190,000 clones; less than 90% are singletons. Sequencing input: peripheral blood. The receptor comes from a man between 70 and 80 years old with active or convalescent COVID-19.

The CDR3 is CAWSAGGLAGELFF. The DNA of the CDR3 is TGTGCCTGGAGTGCGGGGGGGCTCGCCGGGGAGCTGTTTTTT. This chain uses TRBV30 with TRBJ2-2; the match to TRBD2 covers 8 bases. The CDR3 spans 14 residues. The V segment lost 1 base and the J segment 6 bases; nucleotides outside the gene matches: 4. CDR1 is GTSNPN, CDR2 SVGIG, per germline (reference sequence).